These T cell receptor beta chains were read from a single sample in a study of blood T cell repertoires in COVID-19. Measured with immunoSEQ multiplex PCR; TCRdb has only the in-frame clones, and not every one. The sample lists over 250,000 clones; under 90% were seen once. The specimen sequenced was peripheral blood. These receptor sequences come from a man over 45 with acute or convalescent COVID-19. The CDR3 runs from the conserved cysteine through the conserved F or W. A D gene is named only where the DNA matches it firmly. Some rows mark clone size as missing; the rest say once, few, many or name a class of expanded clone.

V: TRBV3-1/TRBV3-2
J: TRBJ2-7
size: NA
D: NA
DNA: TGTGCCAGCGCCAAGAATGCCTTACTCCGGGAGCAGTACTTC
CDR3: CASAKNALLREQYF

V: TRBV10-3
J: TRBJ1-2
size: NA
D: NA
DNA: TGTGCCATCAGTGACTACACAGGCGACTATGGCTACACCTTC
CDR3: CAISDYTGDYGYTF

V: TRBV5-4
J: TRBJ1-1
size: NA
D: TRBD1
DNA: TGTGCCAGCAGCTTACAGGGGGCTCACACTGAAGCTTTCTTT
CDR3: CASSLQGAHTEAFF

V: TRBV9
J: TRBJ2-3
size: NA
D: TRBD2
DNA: TGTGCCAGCAGCCGATCAATAACGGGGGGGATAACAGATACGCAGTATTTT
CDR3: CASSRSITGGITDTQYF

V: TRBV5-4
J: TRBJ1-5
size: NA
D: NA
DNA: TGTGCCAGCAGCTTTGGGGGCGAGGGTCAGCCCCAGCATTTT
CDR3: CASSFGGEGQPQHF

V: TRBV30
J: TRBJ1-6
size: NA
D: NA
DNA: TGTGCCTGGAGACCAGGGGTGTCCTATAATTCACCCCTCCACTTT
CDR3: CAWRPGVSYNSPLHF

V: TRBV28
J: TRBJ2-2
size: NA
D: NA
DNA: TGTGCCACAATGGGACTCCCAGTTTACACCGGGGAGCTGTTTTTT
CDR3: CATMGLPVYTGELFF

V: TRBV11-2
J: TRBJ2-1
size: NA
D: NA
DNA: TGTGCCAGCAGCTTAGCGGGAGTTTCCTACAATGAGCAGTTCTTC
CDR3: CASSLAGVSYNEQFF

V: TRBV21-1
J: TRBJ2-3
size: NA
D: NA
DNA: TGTGCCAGCAGCAGCTCAGGGACAGATGACACAGATACGCAGTATTTT
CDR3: CASSSSGTDDTDTQYF

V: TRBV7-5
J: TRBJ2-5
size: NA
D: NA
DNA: TGTGCCAGAAGCTTAAAAGATCGGGACAGGGAAGAGACCCAGTACTTC
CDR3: CARSLKDRDREETQYF

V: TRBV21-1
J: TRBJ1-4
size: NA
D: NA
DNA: TGTGCCAGCAGCGTACCATCGGACAGGGGAGAAGAAAAACTGTTTTTT
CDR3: CASSVPSDRGEEKLFF

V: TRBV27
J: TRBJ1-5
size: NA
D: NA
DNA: TGTGCCAGCAGTTTAATGGGCTCGCCTAGCAATCAGCCCCAGCATTTT
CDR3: CASSLMGSPSNQPQHF

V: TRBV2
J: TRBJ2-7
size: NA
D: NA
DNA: TGTGCCTTTAACCGAGGACAGCTATACGAGCAGTACTTC
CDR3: CAFNRGQLYEQYF

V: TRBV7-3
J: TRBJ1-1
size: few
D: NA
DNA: TGTGCCAGCAGCTTAACGGGGGGCACTGAAGCTTTCTTT
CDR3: CASSLTGGTEAFF

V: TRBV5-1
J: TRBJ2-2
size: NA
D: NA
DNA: TGCGCCAGCAGCTTGGGATCGGGGGTGAACACCGGGGAGCTGTTTTTT
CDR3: CASSLGSGVNTGELFF

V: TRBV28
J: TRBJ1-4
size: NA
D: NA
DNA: TGTGCCAGCAGTTTACAGGGCCCGGCTAATGAAAAACTGTTTTTT
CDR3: CASSLQGPANEKLFF

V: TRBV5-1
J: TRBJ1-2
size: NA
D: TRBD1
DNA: TGCGCCAGCAGCTCCTCCCCGGACAGGGTTGATGGCTACACCTTC
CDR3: CASSSSPDRVDGYTF

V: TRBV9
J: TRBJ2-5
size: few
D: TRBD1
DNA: TGTGCCAGCACCAAAGGGACAGCGTACCAAGAGACCCAGTACTTC
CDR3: CASTKGTAYQETQYF

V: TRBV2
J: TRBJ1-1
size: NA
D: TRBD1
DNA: TGTGCCAGCAGTGGAAGAACAGGGGTGATCACTGAAGCTTTCTTT
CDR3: CASSGRTGVITEAFF

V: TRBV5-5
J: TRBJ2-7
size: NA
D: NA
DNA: TGTGCCAGCAGCTCCCAGGGATTGGGTAGAGGCTACGAGCAGTACTTC
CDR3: CASSSQGLGRGYEQYF

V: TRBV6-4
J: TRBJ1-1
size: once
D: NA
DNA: TGTGCCAGCAGTGACTCCGGGGGAAGGGAAGCTTTCTTT
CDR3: CASSDSGGREAFF

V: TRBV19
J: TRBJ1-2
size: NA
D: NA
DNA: TGTGCCAGTAGACCCAGGGTTCGGCATGGCTACACCTTC
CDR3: CASRPRVRHGYTF

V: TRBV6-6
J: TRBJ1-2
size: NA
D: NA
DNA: TGTGCCAGCAGTCCCCGGGGGGAGATTGGCTACACCTTC
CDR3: CASSPRGEIGYTF

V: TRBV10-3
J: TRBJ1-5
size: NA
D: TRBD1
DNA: TGTGCCATCAGTGAGTCGGGACAGGGGAGCAATCAGCCCCAGCATTTT
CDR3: CAISESGQGSNQPQHF

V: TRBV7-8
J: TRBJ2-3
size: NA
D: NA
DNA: TGTGCCAGCAGCCCCTGGGGGGGGGCGGAAGATACGCAGTATTTT
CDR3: CASSPWGGAEDTQYF

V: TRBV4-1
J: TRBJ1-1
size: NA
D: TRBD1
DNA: TGCGCCAGCAGCCCGGGACAGGGGGGAAAAGCTTTCTTT
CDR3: CASSPGQGGKAFF

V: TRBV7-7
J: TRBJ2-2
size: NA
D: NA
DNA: TGTGCTAGCAGCTTAGGAGGTTCGGACACCGGGGAGCTGTTTTTT
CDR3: CASSLGGSDTGELFF

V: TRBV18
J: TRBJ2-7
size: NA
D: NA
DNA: TGTGCCAGCTCACCACCGCGAGCCTACGAGCAGTACTTC
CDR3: CASSPPRAYEQYF

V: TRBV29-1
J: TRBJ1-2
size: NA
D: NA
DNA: TGCAGCGTCTCCGGGACGGAGGGGTATGGCTACACCTTC
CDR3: CSVSGTEGYGYTF

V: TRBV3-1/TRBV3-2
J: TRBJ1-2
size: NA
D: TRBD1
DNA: TGTGCCAGCAGCCAAGAACCCGGACAGGGTGGCTACACCTTC
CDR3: CASSQEPGQGGYTF

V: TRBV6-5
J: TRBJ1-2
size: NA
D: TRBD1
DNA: TGTGCCAGCAGTTACTCGGTACAGGGGCTCTATGGCTACACCTTC
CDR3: CASSYSVQGLYGYTF

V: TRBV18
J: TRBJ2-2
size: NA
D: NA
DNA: TGTGCCAGCTCACCAGGGGCCAACAGGAACACCGGGGAGCTGTTTTTT
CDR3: CASSPGANRNTGELFF

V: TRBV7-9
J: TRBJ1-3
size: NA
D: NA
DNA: TGTGCCAGCACCTTAAAATACACGTTCTCTGGAAACACCATATATTTT
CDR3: CASTLKYTFSGNTIYF

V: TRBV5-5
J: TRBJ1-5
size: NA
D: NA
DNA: TGTGCCAGCAGCTTGCCCCACCCAGGGGACAATCAGCCCCAGCATTTT
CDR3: CASSLPHPGDNQPQHF

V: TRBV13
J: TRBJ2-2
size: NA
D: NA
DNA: TGTGCCAGCAGCTTAGGACTAACCACCGGGGAGCTGTTTTTT
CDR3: CASSLGLTTGELFF

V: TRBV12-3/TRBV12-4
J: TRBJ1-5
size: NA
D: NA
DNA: TGTGCCAGCAGCCTCAGGGGAAATCAGCCCCAGCATTTT
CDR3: CASSLRGNQPQHF

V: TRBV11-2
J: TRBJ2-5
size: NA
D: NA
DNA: TGTGCCAGCAGCGTCGGAGGGGCCCTTTCGGGGGAGACCCAGTACTTC
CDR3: CASSVGGALSGETQYF

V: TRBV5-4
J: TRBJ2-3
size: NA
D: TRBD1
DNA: TGTGCCAGCAGCCGGGACAGCCTCACAGATACGCAGTATTTT
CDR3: CASSRDSLTDTQYF

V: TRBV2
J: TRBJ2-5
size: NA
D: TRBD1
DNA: TGTGCCAGCAGTCACAGGGGGCTGGAGACCCAGTACTTC
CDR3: CASSHRGLETQYF

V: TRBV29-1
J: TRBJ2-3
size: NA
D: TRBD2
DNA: TGCAGCGTTGAAAGAGGAGCGGGGGTGAGCACAGATACGCAGTATTTT
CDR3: CSVERGAGVSTDTQYF

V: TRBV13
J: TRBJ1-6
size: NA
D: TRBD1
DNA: TGTGCCAGCAGCTTGGGACAGGGATTAAATTCACCCCTCCACTTT
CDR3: CASSLGQGLNSPLHF